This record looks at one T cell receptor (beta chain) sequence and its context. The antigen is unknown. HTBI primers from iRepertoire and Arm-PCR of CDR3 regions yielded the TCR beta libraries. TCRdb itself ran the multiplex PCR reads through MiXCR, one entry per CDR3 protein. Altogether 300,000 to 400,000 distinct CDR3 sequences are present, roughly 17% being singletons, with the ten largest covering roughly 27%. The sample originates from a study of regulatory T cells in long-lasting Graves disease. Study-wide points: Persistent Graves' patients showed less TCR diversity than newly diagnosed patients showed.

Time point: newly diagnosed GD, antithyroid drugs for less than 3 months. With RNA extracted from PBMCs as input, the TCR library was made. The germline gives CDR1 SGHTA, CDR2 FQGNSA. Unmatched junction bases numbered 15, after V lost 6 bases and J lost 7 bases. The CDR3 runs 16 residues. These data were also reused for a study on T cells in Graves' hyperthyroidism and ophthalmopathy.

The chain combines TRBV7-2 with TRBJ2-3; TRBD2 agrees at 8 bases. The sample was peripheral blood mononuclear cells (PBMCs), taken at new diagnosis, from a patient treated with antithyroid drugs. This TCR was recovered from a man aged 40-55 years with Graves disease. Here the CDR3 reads CASRVFGGGARYTQYF. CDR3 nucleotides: TGTGCCAGCAGGGTGTTCGGGGGGGGGGCCAGATATACGCAGTATTTT.